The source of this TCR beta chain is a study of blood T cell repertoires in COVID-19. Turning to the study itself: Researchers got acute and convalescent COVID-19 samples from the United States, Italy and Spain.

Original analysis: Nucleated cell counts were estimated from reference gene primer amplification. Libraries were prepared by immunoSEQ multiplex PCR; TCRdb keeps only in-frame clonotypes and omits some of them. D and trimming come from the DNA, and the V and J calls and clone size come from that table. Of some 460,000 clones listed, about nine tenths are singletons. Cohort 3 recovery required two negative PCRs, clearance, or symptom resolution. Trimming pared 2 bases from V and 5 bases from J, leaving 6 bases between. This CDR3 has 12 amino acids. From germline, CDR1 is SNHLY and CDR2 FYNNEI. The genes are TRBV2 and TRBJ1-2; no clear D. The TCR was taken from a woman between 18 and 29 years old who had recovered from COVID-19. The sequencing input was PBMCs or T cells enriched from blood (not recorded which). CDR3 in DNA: TGTGCCAGCAGTGAAAACCTATATGGCTACACCTTC. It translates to CASSENLYGYTF.